A selection of T cell receptor beta chains follows, all from one sample in a study of beta chain features in type 1 diabetes. The repertoire was sequenced with immunoSEQ multiplex PCR; TCRdb's copy has only in-frame clones and lacks some. This repertoire shows about 740,000 clones, roughly 12% found once; its top ten account for less than 0.025%. The specimen sequenced was naive CD4+ T cells from blood. The receptors come from a man aged 18 to 29 with type 1 diabetes. Both conserved end residues are part of each CDR3.

CDR3aa	v_gene
CASSWAQETQYF	TRBV7-8
CAWSVGTGPGANVLTF	TRBV30
CAMGTGSNQPQHF	TRBV28
CASNRENSYNEQFF	TRBV11-2
CAWSAIVGSGYTF	TRBV30
CASSSGQGDNSPLHF	TRBV27
CASSAGNAREQYF	TRBV9
CSVVPENTEAFF	TRBV29-1
CASSQRWASSYEQYF	TRBV14
CSVDGRAGQETQYF	TRBV29-1
CASSPPMDPNYGYTF	TRBV18
CASSLRLATYNEQFF	TRBV7-2
CASSFLTPGQGIQETQYF	TRBV28
CASSFSAIKQYF	TRBV28
CASSSSTKASSYEQYF	TRBV6-7
CSAAPGLTGTDTQYF	TRBV29-1
CASSLRGRDRDIDTQYF	TRBV7-8
CAWSIRTSGFADTQYF	TRBV30
CASSIMQIYGYTF	TRBV19
CSATLGYEQYF	TRBV20-1
CASSPNRDREAFF	TRBV18
CSVEGGIYGYTF	TRBV29-1
CASSPVPGQGREANYGYTF	TRBV4-1
CASSEQGQGIGYTF	TRBV2
CASSPREGGETQYF	TRBV9
CASSLRTGGLVYTGELFF	TRBV14
CASSPGTGDNQPQHF	TRBV19
CAWSVGTDTQYF	TRBV30
CAISEFMETQYF	TRBV10-3
CASSLNRNGYTF	TRBV6-1
CASSDPGQGVIGELFF	TRBV7-8